A single sample is the source of the 20 T cell receptor beta chains below, sequenced in a study of blood T cell repertoires in COVID-19. Generated by immunoSEQ multiplex PCR, the TCRdb table keeps only in-frame clones and is missing some. Altogether 250,000 or so clones are present, roughly 84% being singletons, with the ten largest covering 3.5% to 5%. Sequences were obtained from peripheral blood. The receptors come from a man aged 55 to 69 with acute or convalescent COVID-19.

CDR3 nucleotide sequence: TGTGCCAGCAGCGACGGACCTGACAGGTCCCCCTACAATGAGCAGTTCTTC. Translated, it gives CASSDGPDRSPYNEQFF. The chain uses TRBV7-3 and TRBJ2-1; D is perhaps TRBD1 (6 bases). The CDR3 totals 17 residues. V lost 5 bases and J 2 bases, leaving 19 bases between the germline ends. CDR1 and CDR2 from the germline V gene are SGHTA and FQGTGA. Variable domain in full (rest from reference TRBV7-3 and TRBJ2-1): GAGVSQTPSNKVTEKGKYVELRCDPISGHTALYWYRQSLGQGPEFLIYFQGTGAADDSGLPNDRFFAVRPEGSVSTLKIQRTERGDSAVYLCASSDGPDRSPYNEQFFGPGTRLTVL.

This chain links TRBV19 with TRBJ1-4; TRBD1 is a possible D gene (6 bases). Looked up from germline, CDR1 is LNHDA and CDR2 is SQIVND (reference sequence). This CDR3 region has 14 residues. V was pared by 1 base and J by 5 bases, with 8 bases between. The CDR3, as DNA: TGTGCCAGTAGTATAGGACAGGAAAATGAAAAACTGTTTTTT. This codes for CASSIGQENEKLFF.

The V call is TRBV19, the J call TRBJ1-3, with D hard to call. The CDR3 contains 13 residues. Germline CDR1 and CDR2: LNHDA and SQIVND (reference sequence). V lost 9 bases to trimming and J lost 3 bases, with 12 bases between them. CDR3 DNA sequence: TGTGCCAGCTCAGCGGACTTTGGAAACACCATATATTTT. Protein product: CASSADFGNTIYF.

This clone appeared a single time. The chain recombines TRBV29-1 with TRBJ2-7; 11 bases agree with TRBD2. V shed 8 bases, J shed 4 bases, and the junction held 7 bases outside the gene matches. There are 13 residues in the CDR3. From germline, CDR1 is SQVTM and CDR2 ANQGSEA. The CDR3 reads CSFTSGSSYEQYF. CDR3 nucleotides: TGCAGCTTTACTAGCGGGAGTAGTTACGAGCAGTACTTC.

CDR3 bases: TGTGCCTCCCGAGGGCCCACCGGGGAGCTGTTTTTT. Protein: CASRGPTGELFF. The gene calls are TRBV24-1 and TRBJ2-2; D is possibly TRBD2 (5 bases). The V end lost 12 bases, the J end lost 4 bases, and 11 bases lay between the germline ends. There are 12 residues in the CDR3. In germline, CDR1 is KGHDR, CDR2 SFDVKD.

The chain recombines TRBV11-2 with TRBJ1-1; D call uncertain. There are 13 residues in the CDR3. V was trimmed by 1 base and J by 2 bases, leaving 5 bases between them. Looked up from germline, CDR1 is SGHAT and CDR2 is FQNNGV. CDR3 DNA: TGTGCCAGCAGCTTAGTGAGCAACACTGAAGCTTTCTTT. Its protein is CASSLVSNTEAFF.

V is TRBV4-1 and J is TRBJ2-7, with TRBD2 matching 15 bases. The germline V gene has CDR1 MGHRA and CDR2 YSYEKL. J lost 4 bases, V lost 3 bases, and 4 bases had no gene match. This CDR3 comprises 16 residues. CDR3 coding DNA: TGCGCCAGCAGCCATGGGACTAGCGGGAGGAGGTACGAGCAGTACTTC. Protein product: CASSHGTSGRRYEQYF.

The chain links TRBV5-1 to TRBJ2-3; 12 bases match TRBD2. V dropped 4 bases and J dropped 2; count of bases not matched to a gene: 8. This CDR3 region has 17 residues. CDR1 SGHRS and CDR2 YFSETQ come from the germline V gene. The CDR3 DNA is TGCGCCAGCAGCCCAAGACTAGCGGGGGTGAACACAGATACGCAGTATTTT. Protein sequence: CASSPRLAGVNTDTQYF.

The CDR3 sequence: CASRSGTGVTGYTF. Here the CDR3 DNA reads TGTGCCAGCAGATCCGGGACAGGGGTTACTGGCTACACCTTC. The rearrangement links TRBV9 to TRBJ1-2, with TRBD1 identical over 10 bases. The germline V gene encodes CDR1 SGDLS and CDR2 YYNGEE. The CDR3 runs to 14 residues. Unmatched junction bases numbered 8, after V lost 5 bases and J lost 7 bases.

This sequence joins TRBV5-1 and TRBJ2-1; unclear D gene. CDR3 length: 14 residues. Germline V lookup: CDR1 SGHRS, CDR2 YFSETQ. Trimming removed 4 bases from V and 6 bases from J, with 14 bases in between. CDR3 sequence reads: CASSPNPSGNEQFF. In nucleotides, the CDR3 is TGCGCCAGCAGCCCGAACCCTTCCGGCAATGAGCAGTTCTTC.

CDR3 DNA: TGTGCCAGCAGTCCACGGGGGGGGAGAGCTGAAGCTTTCTTT. This encodes CASSPRGGRAEAFF. J is TRBJ1-1 and V is TRBV16; tentative D call: TRBD1 (5 bases). V was trimmed by 6 bases and J by 6 bases, leaving 17 bases between them. The V gene's germline CDR1 is KGHSY and CDR2 FQNENV. The CDR3 runs 14 residues.

The genes are TRBV3-1 (or the pseudogene TRBV3-2) and TRBJ2-1; 10 positions agree with TRBD2. The CDR3 runs 16 residues. Trimming at V came to 5 bases and at J to 0 bases, leaving 4 bases not matched to a gene. Germline V gives CDR1 LGHDT, CDR2 YNNKEL (reference sequence). CDR3 residues: CASSNGLAVSYNEQFF. CDR3 DNA: TGTGCCAGCAGCAACGGACTAGCGGTCTCCTACAATGAGCAGTTCTTC.

This chain joins TRBV7-3 and TRBJ2-1, with TRBD2 matching 14 bases. There are 15 residues in the CDR3. Unmatched junction bases numbered 3, after V lost 2 bases and J lost 9 bases. The germline V gene encodes CDR1 SGHTA and CDR2 FQGTGA. This CDR3 is CASSLVGTSGGEQFF. DNA of the CDR3: TGTGCCAGCAGCTTAGTCGGGACTAGCGGGGGTGAGCAGTTCTTC.

The J gene is TRBJ2-1, the V gene TRBV5-1, with D unresolved. Germline loops: CDR1 SGHRS, CDR2 YFSETQ. With 0 bases removed from V and 0 bases from J, the gap between germline ends came to 10 bases. There are 16 residues in the CDR3. The CDR3 region has the DNA TGCGCCAGCAGCTTGGCTACCTCAAGCTCCTACAATGAGCAGTTCTTC. It is translated as CASSLATSSSYNEQFF.

The chain combines TRBV3-1 (or the pseudogene TRBV3-2) with TRBJ2-5, with a weak D call TRBD1 (5 bases). CDR1 is LGHDT and CDR2 is YNNKEL in the germline V gene (reference sequence). The CDR3 extends over 13 amino acids. Trimming shortened V by 3 bases and J by 5 bases, and 10 bases separated the two germline ends. The CDR3 sequence: CASSQINRETQYF. CDR3 nucleotides: TGTGCCAGCAGCCAGATAAACAGGGAGACCCAGTACTTC.

In its sample, this clone was seen a few times. The V and J genes are TRBV7-9 and TRBJ2-1; TRBD2 might be the D (5 bases). The V gene lost 1 base and the J gene lost 9 bases, with 13 bases spanning the gap. Per the germline V gene, CDR1 is SEHNR and CDR2 is FQNEAQ (reference sequence). The CDR3 consists of 14 residues. CDR3 DNA sequence: TGTGCCAGCAGCTTAGTTTCCCTAGCAGGTGAGCAGTTCTTC. Translating gives CASSLVSLAGEQFF.

This chain joins TRBV21-1 and TRBJ2-7; the table's D call of TRBD1 was not tested on the DNA. TRBV21-1 is deemed a pseudogene. The CDR3 spans 15 residues. The CDR3 nucleotides are TGTGCCAGCAGCAAAGAGGGGACAGGGGCGGACGAGCAGTACTTC. Amino acids: CASSKEGTGADEQYF.

This chain joins TRBV6-5 and TRBJ1-6; TRBD1 matches at 11 bases. V lost 2 bases, J lost 6 bases, and 0 bases stayed unmatched. This CDR3 is 15 amino acids long. Germline assignment: CDR1 MNHEY and CDR2 SVGAGI. The CDR3 here is CASSYGTGGNSPLHF. CDR3 DNA: TGTGCCAGCAGTTACGGGACAGGGGGTAATTCACCCCTCCACTTT.

J is TRBJ1-4 and V is TRBV20-1; D unclear. The CDR3 length is 12 residues. Germline assignment: CDR1 DFQATT and CDR2 SNEGSKA (reference sequence). V dropped 3 bases and J dropped 7 bases, with 9 bases sitting between them. CDR3 nucleotides: TGCAGTGCTAGTGCGGAGAGTGAAAAACTGTTTTTT. Protein: CSASAESEKLFF.

The genes are TRBV2 and TRBJ2-5, with 9 bases that match TRBD1. This CDR3 has 14 residues. V was pared by 7 bases and J by 4 bases, with 7 bases of the junction left unmatched. Germline CDR1 is SNHLY and CDR2 is FYNNEI. The CDR3 is CASKRRQGVETQYF. CDR3 sequence (DNA): TGTGCCAGCAAAAGGCGACAGGGGGTAGAGACCCAGTACTTC.